Sequencing of this T cell receptor (beta chain) was carried out in a study of blood T cell repertoires in COVID-19. As for the study in general: Specimens from acute and convalescent COVID-19 originated in the United States, Italy and Spain. The analysed material was cDNA or gDNA that came from T cells, B-cell-depleted T cells, or PBMCs.

The CDR3 totals 14 residues. Germline CDR1 reads SQVTM; CDR2 reads ANQGSEA. Trimming left V 2 bases short and J 1 base short, with 8 bases between. As originally analysed: Counts of nucleated cells, estimated from reference gene primer amplification, were obtained. Sequencing used immunoSEQ multiplex PCR; TCRdb keeps in-frame clones, though not all of them. The DNA gave D and trimming, while V, J and clone size come from that table. Of over 130,000 clones listed, roughly 80% are singletons. This sequence joins TRBV29-1 and TRBJ2-2; D possibly corresponds to TRBD1 (6 bases). The sequence was obtained from a man between 65 and 80 years old with acute or convalescent COVID-19. The specimen sequenced was peripheral blood. The CDR3 nucleotides are TGCAGCGTTGAAAAGGGACAGAACACCGGGGAGCTGTTTTTT. It specifies CSVEKGQNTGELFF.